This T cell receptor beta chain comes out of a study of T cells after posttransplantation cyclophosphamide. Whole-study findings and limits: Later blood repertoires were often dominated by clones from the donor CD8+ memory compartment.

The ends lost 5 bases at V and 1 base at J; junction bases unmatched: 1. Per the germline V gene, CDR1 is KGHDR and CDR2 is SFDVKD. This CDR3 has 14 residues. A marrow graft followed busulfan-fludarabine conditioning, with cyclophosphamide on days +3 and +4. Generated by immunoSEQ multiplex PCR, the TCRdb table keeps only in-frame clones and is missing some. The data show more than 7,000 clones, with none appearing a single time. Many counts were recorded for this clone. As yet, its antigen is unknown. The receptor comes from a male patient between 25 and 39 years old who received an allogeneic stem cell transplant from an unrelated donor, was CMV-positive, and had acute and chronic GVHD. Some T cells may be provided by the graft donor. Specimen: PBMCs, collected after an allogeneic stem cell transplant with post-transplant cyclophosphamide. The chain uses TRBV24-1 and TRBJ2-3, with TRBD1 identical over 8 bases. CDR3 protein: CATSGGQGTDTQYF. The DNA of the CDR3 is TGTGCCACCAGTGGGGGACAGGGCACAGATACGCAGTATTTT.